Below, one T cell receptor beta chain is given with its context. Its antigen is unidentified. The record originates from a study of post-analysis software for immune sequencing data. Broader study findings: Multiple sclerosis patients showed significantly lower normalized Chao1 diversity than controls did. By F measure, strong co-clustering occurred among samples prepared in the same batch.

TCR beta cDNA libraries had unique molecular identifiers. TCRdb called the PCR reads again in MiXCR, with one record for every CDR3 protein. Of about 430,000 distinct CDR3 sequences detected, approximately 42% appear once; the ten largest clones hold about 7.6%. The sequencing input was blood. The receptor's source is a girl aged 2 to 9 with multiple sclerosis.

The CDR3 loop is CSARTIQGALNQPQHF. For the CDR3, the DNA is TGCAGTGCTAGAACGATACAGGGGGCTCTGAATCAGCCCCAGCATTTT. The rearrangement uses TRBV20-1 and TRBJ1-5, with 9 bases lining up with TRBD1. The V and J ends lost 2 bases and 4 bases, in that order; junction bases with no gene match: 9. Germline CDR1 DFQATT, CDR2 SNEGSKA (reference sequence). This CDR3 has 16 amino acids.